Presented here are 11 T cell receptor beta chains from one specimen sequenced in a study of T-cell memory formation after mild COVID-19. TCRdb redid the calling of the 5' RACE reads with MiXCR, one entry per CDR3 protein. The data show 270,000 or so distinct CDR3 sequences, roughly 17% seen once. The sequencing input was PBMCs or a T cell subset sorted from them (not recorded which). The receptors stem from a man aged 18 to 29 who had mild COVID-19 (a few samples of this study predate the infection). Cell type and time point are not known.

V is TRBV6-2 or TRBV6-3 and J is TRBJ2-1; a possible D gene is TRBD2 (6 bases). The CDR3 is 12 amino acids. V gave up 10 bases and J gave up 7 bases, with 14 bases separating them. Germline values: CDR1 MNHEY, CDR2 SVGEGT. The CDR3 nucleotides are TGTGCCACACTTACCGCGGGGAATGAGCAGTTCTTC. Translating gives CATLTAGNEQFF.

This clonotype was counted a few times. The chain is built from TRBV7-8 and TRBJ1-1, with TRBD1 matching 8 bases. V lost 5 bases, J lost 11 bases, and 7 bases stayed unmatched. CDR3 length: 12 amino acids. In germline, CDR1 is SGHVS, CDR2 FQNEAQ. In DNA, the CDR3 is TGTGCCAGCAGCGACCGGACAGGGAGGGCTTTCTTT. This sequence encodes CASSDRTGRAFF.

The chain recombines TRBV29-1 with TRBJ1-1, with 9 nucleotides matching TRBD1. V lost 3 bases, J lost 3 bases, and 5 bases stayed unmatched. Per the germline V gene, CDR1 is SQVTM and CDR2 is ANQGSEA. The CDR3 loop spans 14 amino acids. For the CDR3, the DNA is TGCAGCGTTGAGTGGGACAGGGTCCACACTGAAGCTTTCTTT. Its translation is CSVEWDRVHTEAFF.

This chain joins TRBV6-6 and TRBJ2-5, with 9 bases matching TRBD1. Per germline, CDR1 MNHNY and CDR2 SVGAGI (reference sequence). V lost 7 bases, J lost 1 base, and 7 bases stayed unmatched. This CDR3 has 15 amino acids. The chain's CDR3 is CASIPGQGSQETQYF. For the CDR3, the DNA is TGTGCCAGCATTCCGGGACAGGGATCCCAAGAGACCCAGTACTTC.

This clonotype showed up many times. V is TRBV6-5 and J is TRBJ1-1; maybe TRBD1 (6 bases). The CDR3 covers 12 residues. Trimming removed 6 bases at V and 4 bases at J, with 9 bases between. From germline, CDR1 is MNHEY and CDR2 SVGAGI. CDR3 bases: TGTGCCAGCAGAAGGGGGGCCACTGAAGCTTTCTTT. It codes for CASRRGATEAFF.

V and J are TRBV4-3 and TRBJ2-7; 9 bases agree with TRBD1. V shed 3 bases and J 7 bases; nucleotides not matched to a gene: 13. The CDR3 has 16 residues. Germline V gene data show CDR1 as LGHNA and CDR2 as YSLEER. The CDR3 here is CASSHWKDRGPREQYF. The CDR3, as DNA: TGCGCCAGCAGCCACTGGAAGGACAGGGGCCCCCGGGAGCAGTACTTC.

The chain links TRBV12-3 or TRBV12-4 to TRBJ1-2; D remains ambiguous. Trimming took 7 bases from V and 4 from J, leaving 13 bases between them. The CDR3 consists of 13 residues. The CDR3 coding sequence is TGTGCCAGCACCTCACACCCAATCTATGGCTACACCTTC. As protein: CASTSHPIYGYTF.

The rearrangement links TRBV29-1 to TRBJ1-5, with a possible D match to TRBD1 (5 bases). Germline CDR1 SQVTM, CDR2 ANQGSEA. Trimming shortened V by 0 bases and J by 9 bases, and 9 bases separated the two germline ends. This CDR3 region has 12 residues. The CDR3 DNA reads as TGCAGCGTTGAAGATCAGGGTGGGCCCCAGCATTTT. Translating it yields CSVEDQGGPQHF.

The table lists this clonotype with a few counts. The rearrangement uses TRBV27 and TRBJ1-2; a weak D match, TRBD1 (6 bases). V lost 5 bases to trimming and J lost 4 bases, with 11 bases between them. CDR1 MNHEY and CDR2 SMNVEV come from the germline V gene (reference sequence). The CDR3 runs 13 residues. This chain's CDR3 is CASSPTGSYGYTF. In DNA form, the CDR3 reads TGTGCCAGCAGTCCTACAGGGAGCTATGGCTACACCTTC.

Only a few counts were recorded for this clonotype. This chain connects TRBV20-1 to TRBJ2-5, with TRBD1 matching 12 bases. The CDR3 is 14 residues long. J gave up 5 bases and V 6 bases, and 7 bases lay outside the gene matches. Germline V lookup: CDR1 DFQATT, CDR2 SNEGSKA (reference sequence). CDR3 loop: CSAPGGTGGETQYF. CDR3 sequence (DNA): TGCAGTGCCCCAGGGGGGACAGGGGGCGAGACCCAGTACTTC.

This chain links TRBV12-3 or TRBV12-4 with TRBJ1-2; TRBD1 aligns across 8 bases. The CDR3 extends over 14 amino acids. V shed 4 bases and J 7 bases; nucleotides not matched to a gene: 8. The CDR3 is CASSYRTGRGGYTF. In DNA form, the CDR3 reads TGTGCCAGCAGTTATCGGACAGGGCGGGGTGGCTACACCTTC.